This T cell receptor (beta chain) was observed in a study of regulatory T cells in long-lasting Graves disease. The CDR3 spans 13 residues. Trimming shortened V by 1 base and J by 6 bases, and 12 bases separated the two germline ends. Germline V lookup: CDR1 DFQATT, CDR2 SNEGSKA (reference sequence). The time point denotes: newly diagnosed GD, antithyroid drugs for less than 3 months. PBMC-extracted RNA yielded the TCR library. Library construction for TCR beta used iRepertoire HTBI primers and Arm-PCR of CDR3 regions. In TCRdb, the multiplex PCR reads were re-called with MiXCR into one record per CDR3 protein. The sample has around 450,000 distinct CDR3 sequences; under 20% are singletons. In its sample, this clonotype was seen many times. Its antigen is not identified. Overall study findings and caveats: Persistent patients had a count of shared public clonotypes (around 2,700) that exceeded that of new patients (966). Persistent disease exhibited a predilection for TRBV28, TRBJ1-2 and TRBJ2-5.

This same sample was also part of a study on T cells in Graves' hyperthyroidism and ophthalmopathy. This second study notes: TCR CDR3 underwent first-round RT-PCR with the HTBI primer set.

V is TRBV20-1 and J is TRBJ1-1; the D gene is possibly TRBD1 (5 bases). The sequenced sample was peripheral blood mononuclear cells (PBMCs), obtained at new diagnosis, from a patient treated with antithyroid drugs. The source is a man aged 35 to 55 with Graves disease. The CDR3 DNA reads TGCAGTGCTAGAGTGAGGGGAGCCGCTGAAGCTTTCTTT. Its protein product is CSARVRGAAEAFF.